The rows below give T cell receptor beta chains drawn from one sample of a study of T cells in Graves' hyperthyroidism and ophthalmopathy. MiXCR was run by TCRdb on the multiplex PCR reads, yielding one entry per CDR3 protein. This table has some 340,000 distinct CDR3 sequences, around 15% appearing once. Sequences were obtained from blood. These receptors were taken from a woman between 40 and 55 years old with Graves' ophthalmopathy. The CDR3 runs from the conserved cysteine through the conserved F or W. D genes are given only for firm matches. Part of the rows lack a size; the others show once, few, many or a class for expanded clones.

v_gene	j_gene	abundance	d_gene	len	CDR3nt	CDR3aa
TRBV9	TRBJ1-4	-	-	16	TGTGCCAGCAGCGTAGAGGAAAGAGGCCCTTGGGAAAAACTGTTTTTT	CASSVEERGPWEKLFF
TRBV7-9	TRBJ2-2	many	-	14	TGTGCCAGCAGCCCAAAGGTTGGGGCCGGGGAGCTGTTTTTT	CASSPKVGAGELFF
TRBV28	TRBJ1-3	-	-	16	TGTGCCAGCAGTTTCCCGGGCTCCTGGCATGGAAACACCATATATTTT	CASSFPGSWHGNTIYF
TRBV13	TRBJ2-7	many	TRBD2	14	TGTGCCAGCAGCTTAGGGGGACTAGTCGGCGAGCAGTACTTC	CASSLGGLVGEQYF
TRBV6-6	TRBJ2-3	many	TRBD2	15	TGTGCCAGCAGTTACTCGCGGGAGCGGCCCAGTACGCAGTATTTT	CASSYSRERPSTQYF
TRBV12-3/TRBV12-4	TRBJ1-1	many	TRBD1	13	TGTGCCAGCAGTTTGACAGGGGTGGGGGAAGCTTTCTTT	CASSLTGVGEAFF
TRBV25-1	TRBJ2-5	many	TRBD2	16	TGTGCCAGCAGTGGGGGGGCCGCGGGGGGACAAGAGACCCAGTACTTC	CASSGGAAGGQETQYF
TRBV28	TRBJ2-1	-	-	13	TGTGCCAGCAGTTTAGTCGGGGCCACCGAGCAGTTCTTC	CASSLVGATEQFF
TRBV7-9	TRBJ1-1	-	TRBD1	16	TGTGCCAGCAGCTTACCAGGCGGGACAGGGGGCACTGAAGCTTCCTTT	CASSLPGGTGGTEASF
TRBV20-1	TRBJ2-7	many	-	13	TGCAGTGCTACCCAAATCCCTGTTGGTGAGCAGTACTTC	CSATQIPVGEQYF
TRBV2	TRBJ1-3	many	-	14	TGTGCCAGCAGTGAGTGGACGTCGGGAAACACCATATATTTT	CASSEWTSGNTIYF
TRBV20-1	TRBJ2-2	-	TRBD2	16	TGCAGTGCTAGAGATCGCCTAGCGGGGAAAACCGGGGAGCTGTTTTTT	CSARDRLAGKTGELFF
TRBV5-6	TRBJ1-2	-	-	16	TGTGCCAGCAGCAATCGGCGGGTCGACCCTAACTATGGCTACACCTTC	CASSNRRVDPNYGYTF
TRBV2	TRBJ2-7	many	-	14	TGTGCCAGCAGTGCCCGGCAGGGCCACTACGAGCAGTACTTC	CASSARQGHYEQYF
TRBV19	TRBJ1-1	many	-	16	TGTGCCAGTAGTATAGCCTCGGCCAGTGCGAACACTGAAGCTTTCTTT	CASSIASASANTEAFF
TRBV2	TRBJ2-7	many	-	17	TGTGCCAGCAGTGAACTTGTCGCAGGACAGTCTGTGGACGAGCAGTACTTC	CASSELVAGQSVDEQYF
TRBV5-1	TRBJ2-1	-	TRBD1	15	TGCGCCAGCGGGGACAGATCAAGCTCCTACAATGAGCAGTTCTTC	CASGDRSSSYNEQFF
TRBV11-3	TRBJ2-5	many	TRBD2	16	TGTGCCAGCAGCTTGGTGCTAGCGGGGGGTCTGGAGACCCAGTACTTC	CASSLVLAGGLETQYF
TRBV11-2	TRBJ1-1	-	-	16	TGTGCCGGCAGCTTAGCCCAACAGGGAGCGAACACTGAAGCTTTCTTT	CAGSLAQQGANTEAFF
TRBV12-5	TRBJ2-3	many	-	14	TGTGCTAGTGGTTTGACGGGTGGGCCAGATACGCAGTATTTT	CASGLTGGPDTQYF
TRBV12-3/TRBV12-4	TRBJ2-1	many	-	13	TGTGCCAGTCTGACAAGCGGAGACAATGAGCAGTTCTTC	CASLTSGDNEQFF
TRBV4-1	TRBJ1-1	-	-	14	TGCGCCAGCAGCCTTTATGACTTGAACACTGAAGCTTTCTTT	CASSLYDLNTEAFF
TRBV7-9	TRBJ2-5	few	-	15	TGTGCCAGCAGCTTTTCGTTCAGGGATAGAGAGACCCAGTACTTC	CASSFSFRDRETQYF
TRBV30	TRBJ2-1	many	TRBD1	13	TGTGCCTGGAGGGACAGGTACAGGGGTGAGCAGTTCTTC	CAWRDRYRGEQFF
TRBV7-8	TRBJ1-2	few	-	13	TGTGCCAGCAGCTTAAACAGGGCAGGGGGCTACACCTTC	CASSLNRAGGYTF
TRBV28	TRBJ2-7	many	-	14	TGTGCCAGCAGTTCCCCACGGGGCTCCTACGAGCAGTACTTC	CASSSPRGSYEQYF
TRBV28	TRBJ2-1	few	-	13	TGTGCCAGCAGGACTCCGACCCAAAGCGAGCAGTTCTTC	CASRTPTQSEQFF
TRBV7-2	TRBJ2-5	-	-	14	TGTGCCAGCAGCTTCTACGCAGCTACGGAGACCCAGTACTTC	CASSFYAATETQYF
TRBV19	TRBJ2-7	many	-	16	TGTGCCAGTAGTATCGAACTTGAGTGGTCCTCCTACGAGCAGTACTTC	CASSIELEWSSYEQYF
TRBV6-1	TRBJ1-2	many	TRBD1	15	TGTGCCAGCAGTTCCGGAGGGGGAGGGGGCCGTGGCTACACCTTC	CASSSGGGGGRGYTF
TRBV11-2	TRBJ2-1	few	-	13	TGTGCCAGCAGCTCCCACAGGGCCCATGAGCAGTTCTTC	CASSSHRAHEQFF
TRBV6-1	TRBJ2-7	many	TRBD1	16	TGTGCCAGCAGCCGAAACCGGGACAGGGTCTCTTACGAGCAGTACTTC	CASSRNRDRVSYEQYF
TRBV20-1	TRBJ2-1	few	-	15	TGCAGTGCTAGGGGCTGGGGGGCCTCTCACAATGAGCAGTTCTTC	CSARGWGASHNEQFF
TRBV7-9	TRBJ1-1	many	-	15	TGTGCCAGCAGCCCAGACGGGTCGGGGAACACTGAAGCTTTCTTT	CASSPDGSGNTEAFF
TRBV12-3/TRBV12-4	TRBJ2-5	many	TRBD2	14	TGTGCCAGCAGACAGACTAGCGGTCAAGGGACCCAGTACTTC	CASRQTSGQGTQYF
TRBV6-2/TRBV6-3	TRBJ2-3	-	TRBD2	17	TGTGCCAGCACCCCCCCTATGGGGACTAGCGGGAGGGATACGCAGTATTTT	CASTPPMGTSGRDTQYF
TRBV29-1	TRBJ1-2	many	-	13	TGCAGCGTCCGGGGGGGGACTAACTATGGCTACACCTTC	CSVRGGTNYGYTF
TRBV20-1	TRBJ2-3	many	TRBD2	14	TGCAGTGCGGAACGGGGGGACTTCACAGATACGCAGTATTTT	CSAERGDFTDTQYF
TRBV20-1	TRBJ2-1	few	TRBD2	14	TGCAGTGCTAGACTAGCGGGATCCTACAATGAGCAGTTCTTC	CSARLAGSYNEQFF
TRBV29-1	TRBJ2-3	many	-	16	TGCAGCGTTGAAGGAGGGAGTAGCGGCTCCACAGATACGCAGTATTTT	CSVEGGSSGSTDTQYF
TRBV28	TRBJ2-5	-	TRBD1	15	TGTGCCAGCAGCCCTCGGGCAGGGGGCACCGAGACCCAGTACTTC	CASSPRAGGTETQYF
TRBV11-2	TRBJ2-7	many	-	15	TGTGCCAGCAGCTTATTGTCAGCCCTCGGTTCCGAGCAGTACTTC	CASSLLSALGSEQYF
TRBV6-1	TRBJ2-1	many	-	16	TGTGCCAGCAGTGAAGCCGTACAGGGAAAAGTCAATGAGCAGTTCTTC	CASSEAVQGKVNEQFF
TRBV19	TRBJ1-1	many	TRBD1	13	TGTGCCAGCATGGGGACAGTGAACACTGAAGCTTTCTTT	CASMGTVNTEAFF
TRBV14	TRBJ2-5	many	-	13	TGTGCCAGCAGCCAAGATGGGCGAGCGACCCAGTACTTC	CASSQDGRATQYF